One and the same sample provided the 24 T cell receptor beta chains below, sequenced in a study of T cell repertoires in cytomegalovirus infection. TCRdb redid the calling of the reads with MiXCR, one entry per CDR3 protein. The sample carries fewer than 650,000 distinct CDR3 sequences, about 39% recorded once. Antigens of these TCRs are unknown. Source: cultured PBMCs, taken from culture after CMV antigen stimulation. These receptors were collected from a human donor in good health (CMV status not recorded). Some clones in this sample may be carry-over from other donors' samples.

The genes are TRBV12-3 or TRBV12-4 and TRBJ2-5; 9 bases are a match to TRBD2. This CDR3 spans 16 amino acids. Unmatched junction bases numbered 12, after V lost 5 bases and J lost 5 bases. The CDR3 bases are TGTGCCAGCAGTCCCCCCAATAGCGGGGGTCTCGAGACCCAGTACTTC. This translates into CASSPPNSGGLETQYF.

This sequence joins TRBV7-2 and TRBJ2-3; D is unclear. This CDR3 has 15 amino acids. The germline V gene has CDR1 SGHTA and CDR2 FQGNSA. V was trimmed by 1 base and J by 0 bases, leaving 8 bases between them. CDR3 protein: CASSLVRQSTDTQYF. The DNA of the CDR3 is TGTGCCAGCAGCTTAGTTAGGCAGAGCACAGATACGCAGTATTTT. The variable domain in full, with the rest retrieved from reference TRBV7-2 and TRBJ2-3, is GAGVSQSPSNKVTEKGKDVELRCDPISGHTALYWYRQSLGQGLEFLIYFQGNSAPDKSGLPSDRFSAERTGGSVSTLTIQRTQQEDSAVYLCASSLVRQSTDTQYFGPGTRLTVL.

The chain links TRBV7-2 to TRBJ2-3; D remains unclear. The CDR3 runs to 12 residues. In germline, CDR1 is SGHTA, CDR2 FQGNSA. V gave up 6 bases and J gave up 8 bases, with 12 bases separating them. DNA of the CDR3: TGTGCCAGCAGAACCGGTCCGGGTACGCAGTATTTT. Amino acids: CASRTGPGTQYF.

The V gene is TRBV5-5, the J gene TRBJ1-5; D remains unclear. CDR1 and CDR2 (germline): SGHKS, YYEKEE (reference sequence). Trimming left V 4 bases short and J 5 bases short, with 13 bases between. The CDR3 runs to 14 residues. The DNA for the CDR3 is TGTGCCAGCAGCAGGGAGGCCTTCGATCAGCCCCAGCATTTT. This codes for CASSREAFDQPQHF.

In DNA form, the CDR3 reads TGTGCCAGCAGTAGGTATGACAATGAGCAGTTCTTC. Translating it yields CASSRYDNEQFF. This chain joins TRBV27 and TRBJ2-1; D gene unclear. Between the trimmed V and J ends, which lost 5 bases and 5 bases, there was a span of 7 bases. Looked up from germline, CDR1 is MNHEY and CDR2 is SMNVEV (reference sequence). This CDR3 is built from 12 residues.

This rearrangement joins TRBV6-2 or TRBV6-3 to TRBJ1-1, with a tentative D call TRBD1 (5 bases). Germline V gene data show CDR1 as MNHEY and CDR2 as SVGEGT. CDR3 length: 12 amino acids. With 2 bases removed from V and 8 bases from J, the gap between germline ends came to 9 bases. This CDR3 is CASSYPRQEAFF. The CDR3 bases are TGTGCCAGCAGTTACCCTCGACAGGAAGCTTTCTTT.

This sequence joins TRBV10-3 and TRBJ2-1, with 8 bases matching TRBD1. This CDR3 spans 14 amino acids. V shed 7 bases, J shed 6 bases, and the junction held 8 bases outside the gene matches. From germline, CDR1 is ENHRY and CDR2 SYGVKD. The CDR3 spells CAIKSDRGVNEQFF. CDR3 sequence (DNA): TGTGCCATCAAGAGCGACAGGGGAGTCAATGAGCAGTTCTTC.

The chain employs TRBV28 and TRBJ1-1; possibly TRBD1 for D (6 bases). Germline CDR1 and CDR2: MDHEN and SYDVKM. V dropped 7 bases and J dropped 4 bases, with 13 bases sitting between them. The CDR3 is made up of 13 amino acids. The CDR3 loop reads CASTGGQGTEAFF. The DNA of the CDR3 is TGTGCCAGCACGGGGGGGCAGGGCACTGAAGCTTTCTTT.

V gene TRBV20-1 combines with J gene TRBJ2-7, with TRBD2 as a possible D gene (6 bases). V was cut by 2 bases and J by 1 base, with 9 bases left in between. Germline CDR1 is DFQATT and CDR2 is SNEGSKA (reference sequence). The CDR3 covers 13 residues. The CDR3 region has the DNA TGCAGTGCTAGATCCGCGGGATCCTACGAGCAGTACTTC. This gives the protein CSARSAGSYEQYF.

This clonotype was seen a few times. V is TRBV12-3 or TRBV12-4 and J is TRBJ2-5; D uncertain. Trimming removed 8 bases at V and 10 bases at J, with 20 bases between. This CDR3 is 13 amino acids long. This chain's CDR3 is CASRLGHAADQYF. The CDR3 DNA is TGTGCCAGCCGCTTGGGCCACGCCGCGGACCAGTACTTC.

The chain joins TRBV19 to TRBJ2-7, with a weak D call TRBD1 (6 bases). The V end lost 11 bases, the J end lost 3 bases, and 17 bases lay between the germline ends. Looked up from germline, CDR1 is LNHDA and CDR2 is SQIVND (reference sequence). CDR3 length: 13 residues. CDR3 protein: CAGTGYEDYEQYF. The CDR3, as DNA: TGTGCCGGCACAGGGTACGAGGACTACGAGCAGTACTTC. The variable domain in full, with the rest retrieved from reference TRBV19 and TRBJ2-7, is DGGITQSPKYLFRKEGQNVTLSCEQNLNHDAMYWYRQDPGQGLRLIYYSQIVNDFQKGDIAEGYSVSREKKESFPLTVTSAQKNPTAFYLCAGTGYEDYEQYFGPGTRLTVT.

The rearrangement uses TRBV19 and TRBJ1-1; the D is unclear. CDR3 length equals 13 residues. Trimming took 8 bases from V and 2 from J, leaving 12 bases between them. Germline V gives CDR1 LNHDA, CDR2 SQIVND (reference sequence). The CDR3 here is CASGGRLNTEAFF. The CDR3 region has the DNA TGTGCCAGTGGCGGGAGACTTAACACTGAAGCTTTCTTT.

The chain links TRBV20-1 to TRBJ2-3, with D possibly TRBD2 on 6 matching bases. This CDR3 region has 14 residues. V lost 0 bases to trimming and J lost 6 bases, with 13 bases between them. Germline values: CDR1 DFQATT, CDR2 SNEGSKA (reference sequence). CDR3 DNA: TGCAGTGCTAGAGATGGGGGGAAGGCGGATACGCAGTATTTT. It is translated as CSARDGGKADTQYF.

The chain uses TRBV12-3 or TRBV12-4 and TRBJ2-5; the match to TRBD2 covers 10 bases. With V trimmed by 5 bases and J by 1 base, 4 bases remained unmatched. The CDR3 extends over 15 amino acids. CDR3 in amino acids: CASSPASGGQETQYF. In DNA form, the CDR3 reads TGTGCCAGCAGTCCAGCTAGCGGGGGCCAAGAGACCCAGTACTTC.

This clonotype was seen more than once but under ten times. This chain joins TRBV7-2 and TRBJ2-1, with 7 bases that match TRBD1. The germline V gene has CDR1 SGHTA and CDR2 FQGNSA. This CDR3 has 15 amino acids. Unmatched junction bases numbered 9, after V lost 4 bases and J lost 6 bases. The CDR3 sequence: CASSSTGTAANEQFF. CDR3 sequence (DNA): TGTGCCAGCAGCTCGACCGGGACAGCTGCCAATGAGCAGTTCTTC.

This chain joins TRBV11-2 and TRBJ2-5; 8 bases agree with TRBD2. This CDR3 has 15 residues. Trimming took 6 bases from V and 3 from J; bases not matched to a gene: 9. CDR1 is SGHAT and CDR2 is FQNNGV in the germline V gene. CDR3 in amino acids: CASRTRGLGEETQYF. For the CDR3, the DNA is TGTGCCAGCAGAACCCGGGGACTAGGGGAAGAGACCCAGTACTTC.

The chain recombines TRBV7-2 with TRBJ1-2, with a possible D match to TRBD1 (6 bases). Germline V gene sequence: CDR1 SGHTA, CDR2 FQGNSA. CDR3 size: 14 residues. V lost 4 bases to trimming and J lost 5 bases, with 14 bases between them. DNA of the CDR3: TGTGCCAGCAGCTCAAAAACAGGGTGGTATGGCTACACCTTC. It encodes CASSSKTGWYGYTF.

This chain's CDR3 is CASSQGPPWAGDFYNEQFF. The DNA of the CDR3 is TGCGCCAGCAGCCAAGGGCCGCCATGGGCAGGAGACTTCTACAATGAGCAGTTCTTC. V is TRBV4-1 and J is TRBJ2-1, with D hard to call. CDR3 length: 19 residues. CDR1 is MGHRA and CDR2 is YSYEKL in the germline V gene. Trimming removed 1 base at V and 3 bases at J, with 22 bases between.

This clonotype was detected only once. This chain joins TRBV20-1 and TRBJ2-7; the D gene is possibly TRBD2 (5 bases). Per the germline V gene, CDR1 is DFQATT and CDR2 is SNEGSKA (reference sequence). This CDR3 has 13 amino acids. Trimming took 1 base from V and 6 from J, leaving 13 bases between them. For the CDR3, the DNA is TGCAGTGCTAGAGCGACTACTGATGGCGAGCAGTACTTC. Its translation is CSARATTDGEQYF.

The rearrangement links TRBV4-1 to TRBJ2-4; D is unclear. V was cut by 4 bases and J by 5 bases, with 9 bases left in between. Germline values: CDR1 MGHRA, CDR2 YSYEKL. CDR3 size: 13 residues. The CDR3 sequence is CASSLITENIQYF. The CDR3 DNA reads TGCGCCAGCAGCCTCATAACAGAAAACATTCAGTACTTC.

The CDR3 DNA is TGTGCCAGCAGCGCGGGACAGTCCTATGGCTACACCTTC. It is translated as CASSAGQSYGYTF. This chain uses TRBV7-2 with TRBJ1-2, with TRBD1 matching 7 bases. The CDR3 sequence is 13 residues long. The germline CDR1 and CDR2 sequences are SGHTA and FQGNSA. The trim removed 5 bases at V and 4 bases at J, leaving 4 bases unmatched.

The table lists this clonotype with a few counts. The J gene is TRBJ2-7, the V gene TRBV11-2; 8 nucleotides line up with TRBD1. The V gene end was trimmed by 10 bases and the J gene end by 4 bases; junction bases not matched to a gene: 6. This CDR3 is built from 12 residues. In germline, CDR1 is SGHAT, CDR2 FQNNGV. Written as DNA, the CDR3 is TGTGCCACCCGGACAGGGTCGTACGAGCAGTACTTC. It is translated as CATRTGSYEQYF.

The V gene is TRBV5-1, the J gene TRBJ2-3, with TRBD1 as a possible D gene (5 bases). This CDR3 spans 15 amino acids. From germline, CDR1 is SGHRS and CDR2 YFSETQ. Trimming shortened V by 2 bases and J by 4 bases, and 14 bases separated the two germline ends. CDR3 region: CASSFRGRVADTQYF. CDR3 DNA: TGCGCCAGCAGCTTCCGTGGCAGGGTGGCAGATACGCAGTATTTT.

The CDR3 region is CSARVGGNEQFF. The CDR3 DNA sequence: TGCAGTGCTAGAGTTGGGGGCAATGAGCAGTTCTTC. The J gene is TRBJ2-1, the V gene TRBV20-1; either TRBD1 or TRBD2 may fit D (5 bases each). This CDR3 region has 12 residues. Between the trimmed V and J ends, which lost 1 base and 6 bases, there was a span of 7 bases. CDR1 is DFQATT, CDR2 SNEGSKA, per germline (reference sequence).